The TCR beta chain described here comes from a study of T cell responses to AZD1222 COVID-19 vaccine. Study at large: Investigators merged groups given second doses at roughly 4 or roughly 12 weeks.

Using immunoSEQ multiplex PCR, the repertoire was profiled, and TCRdb retains in-frame clones only, with some absent. The sample carries over 120,000 clones, 85% to 95% recorded once. V lost 5 bases to trimming and J lost 1 base, with 6 bases between them. The CDR3 contains 12 residues. Per the germline V gene, CDR1 is SGHNT and CDR2 is YYREEE (reference sequence). The receptor's source is an adult in good health. Here the sequenced sample was peripheral blood, taken on day 0 of AZD1222 vaccination. The J gene is TRBJ2-5, the V gene TRBV5-4; D possibly corresponds to TRBD2 (5 bases). The CDR3 DNA is TGTGCCAGCAGTCGGGGCCAAGAGACCCAGTACTTC. It translates to CASSRGQETQYF.